Sequencing of this T cell receptor (beta chain) was carried out in a study of blood T cell repertoires in COVID-19. Looked up from germline, CDR1 is DFQATT and CDR2 is SNEGSKA (reference sequence). The CDR3 has 15 amino acids. V was clipped by 3 bases and J by 0 bases, with 13 bases between them. This clone was detected only once. Study processing details: Estimation of nucleated cell counts was performed using reference gene primer amplification. Assay: immunoSEQ multiplex PCR; the TCRdb copy retains only in-frame clones and omits some. The V and J calls and clone size come from that table; D and trimming were worked out from the DNA. The table includes 270,000 or so clones, 75% to 90% detected once.

Sequenced input: peripheral blood. The clonotype was recovered from a man between 35 and 55 years old with acute or convalescent COVID-19. The chain uses TRBV20-1 and TRBJ2-3, with D tentatively TRBD2 (6 bases). The CDR3 nucleotides read TGCAGTGCTAGTAAATGGGAGGAAAGCACAGATACGCAGTATTTT. Translated: CSASKWEESTDTQYF.